The present T cell receptor beta chain was sequenced within a study of read filtering for tumor transcriptome and immune sequencing. CDR1 and CDR2 from the germline V gene are MGHDK and SYGVNS. V trimming: 1 base; J trimming: 4 bases; junction bases outside the gene matches: 10. The CDR3 consists of 17 residues. This clonotype was observed at least ten times. Molecular barcoded adaptors covering alpha/delta and beta/gamma chains were used on roughly 400 ng RNA. One entry per CDR3 protein, called by TCRdb with MiXCR from the reads. The table has 45,000 to 50,000 distinct CDR3 sequences, approximately 12% seen once.

The chain joins TRBV25-1 to TRBJ2-3; 8 bases map to TRBD2. The sequenced material came from a population of CD138-negative cells sorted from bone marrow. The TCR sequence derives from a donor over 35 with multiple myeloma. CDR3 in amino acids: CASSEWSSGRRADTQYF. CDR3 DNA sequence: TGTGCCAGCAGTGAATGGTCTAGCGGGCGGAGGGCAGATACGCAGTATTTT.